This T cell receptor (beta chain) was sequenced in a study of blood T cell repertoires in COVID-19 (dated by TCRdb to about 2020). The study in broad terms: Samples covering the acute and convalescent phases of COVID-19 were provided by collaborators in the United States, Italy and Spain. The material from the prospective study consisted of cDNA or gDNA derived from T cells, B-cell-depleted T cells, or PBMCs. The dataset comprised deeply sampled blood TCRbeta repertoires from subjects exposed to, actively infected with, or recovered from COVID-19. The repertoires were made available in a free public database intended to serve as a resource for research on the immune response to SARS-CoV-2. Samples came from the ongoing ImmuneRACE study (first 160 participants) plus 1,254 subjects from 6 global collaborators. A de-identified subject ID, COVID-19 status, age in years and sex were almost always included in the sample metadata. Where HLA class I and class II types were available, the types were taken from metadata supplied by the sample provider, not from assay-based typing. Summary of the overall study and its limitations: Clinical and demographic metadata were provided uncurated, with the amount varying by source and participant.

The immunoSEQ Assay, a bias-controlled multiplex PCR, was used to amplify TCRbeta CDR3 regions from genomic DNA. On the study's bioinformatics: The number of nucleated cells in each sample was estimated by amplification of reference gene primers within the assay. To quantify the absolute abundance of each unique TCRbeta CDR3 rearrangement, sequence reads were collapsed and filtered. For each sample, productive Simpson clonality was calculated as the square root of Simpson's diversity index across productive rearrangements. TCRdb holds this immuneACCESS table with in-frame rearrangements only. Some clones are missing; in checked studies, unresolved V genes explain under half, and the rest has no known cause. For V, J and clone size, that table is used; D and trimming come from the DNA. In all, the sample holds hundreds of thousands of clones, and 70% to 90% of those were seen once. Approximately 1.3% of the sample is in the top ten clones.

In the prospective study, participants were roughly 18 to 100 years old, resided in about 25 geographic areas of the United States, and were enrolled through a virtual design. In the prospective study, participants were assigned to cohorts based on the clinical history participants reported in a screening survey and a study questionnaire. Exposed participants had been in contact with someone with a PCR-confirmed or clinician-diagnosed COVID-19 case within 2 weeks of study entry. In the prospective study, whole blood, serum and a nasopharyngeal or oropharyngeal swab were collected from each participant by mobile phlebotomists. Prospective study participants could optionally give additional blood draws and questionnaires over an approximately two-month period. Blood samples from the prospective study were shipped frozen or at room temperature prior to DNA extraction. With respect to this clone: What antigen it recognizes has not been identified. Qualities for individual bases were not recorded, and no much larger clone is one base off.

Material for sequencing was PBMCs or T cells enriched from blood (not recorded which). This clonotype originated in a woman under 30 who had been exposed to COVID-19.

The CDR3 amino acid sequence is: CASSLVVAGAYEQYF. The nucleotides are TGCGCCAGCAGCTTGGTGGTAGCGGGGGCGTACGAGCAGTACTTC. The chain was built from TRBV5-1 and TRBJ2-7; 9 of the junction bases match TRBD2. CDR1 SGHRS and CDR2 YFSETQ are derived from the germline V gene. Trimming removed 0 bases from V and 4 bases from J; the gene matches leave 5 bases unexplained. The CDR3 starts with the cysteine, ends with the phenylalanine, and has 15 residues. Only the CDR3 region is kept as DNA, spanning 45 bases read in frame from base 1.